This T cell receptor (beta chain) derives from a study of T cells after yellow fever vaccination. As TCR cDNA was made by 5'RACE template switching, a universal primer site and UMIs were added. In TCRdb, the 5' RACE reads were re-called with MiXCR into one record per CDR3 protein. Found here are hundreds of thousands of distinct CDR3 sequences, 12% of them singletons; the top ten hold 15%. Study findings and constraints: Subsequent to the booster, the majority of primary-vaccination clones reappeared (around 96% CD4, 85% to 90% CD8). There was a possibility that FACS-sorted repertoires contained abundant clonotypes contaminating from the bulk population. Clonotype sharing between CD4 and CD8 compartments was small.

Remarks on this clonotype: Antigen: not known.

Germline values: CDR1 SGHNT, CDR2 YENEEA. J lost 2 bases, V lost 5 bases, and 9 bases had no gene match. The CDR3 runs 16 residues. The TCR comes from a man aged 25 to 45 who received the YFV17D yellow fever vaccine. The chain recombines TRBV11-3 with TRBJ2-1; 7 nucleotides line up with TRBD1. Specimen: PBMCs, collected on the day of the yellow fever booster vaccination. In nucleotides, the CDR3 is TGTGCCAGCAGCCTCACTTGGGACAGCCCCTACAATGAGCAGTTCTTC. Residues: CASSLTWDSPYNEQFF.